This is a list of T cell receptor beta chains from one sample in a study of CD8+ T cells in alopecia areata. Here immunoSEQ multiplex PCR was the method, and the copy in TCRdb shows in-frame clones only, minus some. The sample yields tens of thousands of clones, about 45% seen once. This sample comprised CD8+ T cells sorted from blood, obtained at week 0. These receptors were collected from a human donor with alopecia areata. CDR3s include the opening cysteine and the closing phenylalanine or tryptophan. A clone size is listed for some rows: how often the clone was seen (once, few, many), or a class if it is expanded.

CDR3: CASSHPSEADTQYF
V: TRBV14
J: TRBJ2-3
size: -

CDR3: CASSPRAGGGSDTQYF
V: TRBV7-9
J: TRBJ2-3
size: few

CDR3: CASSWTDDNEQFF
V: TRBV27
J: TRBJ2-1
size: -

CDR3: CASSTGRGLAETQYF
V: TRBV13
J: TRBJ2-5
size: -

CDR3: CSVSEAFF
V: TRBV29-1
J: TRBJ1-1
size: -

CDR3: CASSFRAFLAKNIQYF
V: TRBV5-5
J: TRBJ2-4
size: many

CDR3: CASSPQSGPPGETQYF
V: TRBV6-6
J: TRBJ2-5
size: few

CDR3: CSVVQGTWGYEQYF
V: TRBV29-1
J: TRBJ2-7
size: -

CDR3: CSVEGAGLSYEQYF
V: TRBV29-1
J: TRBJ2-7
size: -

CDR3: CASSSLTSRNNEQFF
V: TRBV5-6
J: TRBJ2-1
size: few

CDR3: CASILPPYEQYF
V: TRBV2
J: TRBJ2-7
size: -

CDR3: CASSHGTDYEQYF
V: TRBV7-2
J: TRBJ2-7
size: many

CDR3: CSVELRVNSYNEQFF
V: TRBV29-1
J: TRBJ2-1
size: -

CDR3: CASSELGRGLAGDNEQFF
V: TRBV2
J: TRBJ2-1
size: -

CDR3: CASSLNPDRTYEQYF
V: TRBV28
J: TRBJ2-7
size: -

CDR3: CASSAQGSGTDTQYF
V: TRBV9
J: TRBJ2-3
size: -

CDR3: CAWSEDRETEQYF
V: TRBV30
J: TRBJ2-7
size: -

CDR3: CASSRERKGQYF
V: TRBV5-8
J: TRBJ2-3
size: -

CDR3: CASPPDSYNEQFF
V: TRBV7-9
J: TRBJ2-1
size: -

CDR3: CASSPSGAGSDTQYF
V: TRBV18
J: TRBJ2-3
size: -

CDR3: CASSGAASAASREQFF
V: TRBV5-1
J: TRBJ2-1
size: -

CDR3: CASRQLAWGSYNEQFF
V: TRBV6-6
J: TRBJ2-1
size: few

CDR3: CANSGGPNEQFF
V: TRBV7-9
J: TRBJ2-1
size: -

CDR3: CSVEGLAGGYEQYF
V: TRBV29-1
J: TRBJ2-7
size: few

CDR3: CASSQEIAEGGDEQFF
V: TRBV4-1
J: TRBJ2-1
size: -

CDR3: CSVVGGDNEQFF
V: TRBV29-1
J: TRBJ2-1
size: -

CDR3: CASSPNPGDYGYTF
V: TRBV4-2
J: TRBJ1-2
size: -

CDR3: CASSPRAGAQETQYF
V: TRBV5-1
J: TRBJ2-5
size: -

CDR3: CASSEMTSGLYEQYF
V: TRBV2
J: TRBJ2-7
size: -

CDR3: CASSYSKSGGSEAFF
V: TRBV6-5
J: TRBJ1-1
size: -

CDR3: CASSLNDNEQFF
V: TRBV7-9
J: TRBJ2-1
size: few

CDR3: CASSLRPGGPLEAFF
V: TRBV27
J: TRBJ1-1
size: -

CDR3: CASSLAGVNTEAFF
V: TRBV7-9
J: TRBJ1-1
size: -

CDR3: CASSLVGRVAHEQYF
V: TRBV27
J: TRBJ2-7
size: few

CDR3: CASRKVAAFPDDEQFF
V: TRBV5-6
J: TRBJ2-1
size: medium-sized

CDR3: CASSIGGSTDTQYF
V: TRBV9
J: TRBJ2-3
size: few

CDR3: CASSLIPLGYGYTF
V: TRBV27
J: TRBJ1-2
size: -

CDR3: CATSRVRAGGRETQYF
V: TRBV15
J: TRBJ2-5
size: few

CDR3: CASSEQQGTGNTIYF
V: TRBV25-1
J: TRBJ1-3
size: -

CDR3: CASSVGDGPNEQFF
V: TRBV9
J: TRBJ2-1
size: few

CDR3: CASSQGLAPYNEQFF
V: TRBV5-5
J: TRBJ2-1
size: many

CDR3: CASSPGVAIHYEQYF
V: TRBV27
J: TRBJ2-7
size: -

CDR3: CASNTGVGQETQYF
V: TRBV9
J: TRBJ2-5
size: few

CDR3: CASSYRGYEQYF
V: TRBV5-4
J: TRBJ2-7
size: -

CDR3: CASSLGSGDFEQFF
V: TRBV11-2
J: TRBJ2-1
size: -